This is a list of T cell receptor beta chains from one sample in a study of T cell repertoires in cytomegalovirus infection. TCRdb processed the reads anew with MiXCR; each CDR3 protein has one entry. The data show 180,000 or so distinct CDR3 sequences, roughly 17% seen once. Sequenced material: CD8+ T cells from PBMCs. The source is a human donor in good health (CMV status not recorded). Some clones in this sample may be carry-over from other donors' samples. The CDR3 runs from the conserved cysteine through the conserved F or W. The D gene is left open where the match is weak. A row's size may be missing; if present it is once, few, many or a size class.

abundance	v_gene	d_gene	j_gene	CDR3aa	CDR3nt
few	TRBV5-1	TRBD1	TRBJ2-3	CAGSDPGQVADTQYF	TGCGCCGGCAGCGACCCGGGACAGGTCGCAGATACGCAGTATTTT
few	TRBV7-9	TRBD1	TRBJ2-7	CASRPAGQGGYEQYF	TGTGCCAGCAGACCGGCGGGACAGGGGGGCTACGAGCAGTACTTC
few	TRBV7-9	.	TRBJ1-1	CASSPLESGDTEAFF	TGTGCCAGCAGCCCCCTGGAATCGGGGGACACTGAAGCTTTCTTT
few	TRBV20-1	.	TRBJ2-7	CSAEVGYEQYF	TGCAGTGCTGAGGTGGGTTACGAGCAGTACTTC
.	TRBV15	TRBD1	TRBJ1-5	CATSTDRGHGQPQHF	TGTGCCACCAGCACTGACAGGGGGCATGGGCAGCCCCAGCATTTT
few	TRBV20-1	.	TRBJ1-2	CSATLNGANYGYTF	TGCAGTGCTACCCTCAACGGAGCTAACTATGGCTACACCTTC
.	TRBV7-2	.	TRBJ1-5	CASSLDGGPTPNQPQHF	TGTGCCAGCAGCTTAGACGGGGGACCGACTCCCAATCAGCCCCAGCATTTT
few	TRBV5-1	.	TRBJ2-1	CASSLEASPNYNEQFF	TGCGCCAGCAGCTTAGAGGCTAGCCCGAACTACAATGAGCAGTTCTTC
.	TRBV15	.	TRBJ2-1	CATSRGPRDPQYNEQFF	TGTGCCACCAGCAGGGGTCCCCGGGACCCCCAATACAATGAGCAGTTCTTC
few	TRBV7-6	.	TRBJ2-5	CAIKGETQYF	TGTGCCATTAAGGGGGAGACCCAGTACTTC
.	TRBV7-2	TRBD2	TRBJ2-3	CALGSGGPTDTQYF	TGTGCCTTGGGTAGCGGGGGCCCCACAGATACGCAGTATTTT
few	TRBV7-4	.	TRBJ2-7	CASSFRGWEQYF	TGTGCCAGCAGCTTTCGGGGGTGGGAGCAGTACTTC
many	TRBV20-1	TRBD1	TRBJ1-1	CSARERDRGRTEAFF	TGCAGTGCTAGAGAACGAGACAGGGGACGCACTGAAGCTTTCTTT
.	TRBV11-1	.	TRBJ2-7	CASSLGRVEREQYF	TGTGCCAGCAGCTTGGGCAGGGTAGAACGCGAGCAGTACTTC
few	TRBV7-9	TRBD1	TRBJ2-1	CASSSGTGGYNEQFF	TGTGCCAGCAGCTCCGGGACAGGGGGCTACAATGAGCAGTTCTTC
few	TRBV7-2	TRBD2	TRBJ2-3	CASSSSGGGGTDTQYF	TGTGCCAGCAGCTCCAGTGGGGGGGGGGGCACAGATACGCAGTATTTT
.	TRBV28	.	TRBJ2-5	CASSFPFGDQIPETQYF	TGTGCCAGCAGTTTTCCGTTCGGGGATCAAATACCGGAGACCCAGTACTTC
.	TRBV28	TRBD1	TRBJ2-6	CASSLFRTGRYGANVLTF	TGTGCCAGCAGTTTATTTAGGACAGGGCGGTACGGGGCCAACGTCCTGACTTTC
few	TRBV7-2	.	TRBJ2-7	CASSLFQFYEQYF	TGTGCCAGCAGCTTATTCCAGTTCTACGAGCAGTACTTC
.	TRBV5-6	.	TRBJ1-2	CASSLSTIPYGYTF	TGTGCCAGCAGCCTCTCGACAATCCCCTATGGCTACACCTTC
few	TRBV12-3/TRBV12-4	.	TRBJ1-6	CASSWGESSYNSPLHF	TGTGCCAGCAGTTGGGGCGAGAGCTCCTATAATTCACCCCTCCACTTT
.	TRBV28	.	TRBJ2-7	CASSFGGGYLSYEQYF	TGTGCCAGCAGTTTTGGAGGGGGTTACCTCTCCTACGAGCAGTACTTC
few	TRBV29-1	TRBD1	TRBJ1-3	CSVVQGASGNTIYF	TGCAGCGTTGTACAGGGGGCATCTGGAAACACCATATATTTT
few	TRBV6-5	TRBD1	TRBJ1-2	CASRARQGYANYGYTF	TGTGCCAGCAGGGCTCGACAGGGCTACGCTAACTATGGCTACACCTTC
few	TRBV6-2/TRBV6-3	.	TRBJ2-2	CASSFTRTGELFF	TGTGCCAGCAGTTTCACACGGACCGGGGAGCTGTTTTTT
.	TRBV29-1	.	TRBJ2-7	CSVEEQDYEQYF	TGCAGCGTTGAAGAACAGGACTACGAGCAGTACTTC
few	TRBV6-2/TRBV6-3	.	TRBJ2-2	CASSPLVGRTLLTGELFF	TGTGCCAGCAGTCCCCTGGTTGGTCGGACCCTCTTGACCGGGGAGCTGTTTTTT
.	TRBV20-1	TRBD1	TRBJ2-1	CSASTGVNEQFF	TGCAGTGCTAGCACAGGGGTTAATGAGCAGTTCTTC
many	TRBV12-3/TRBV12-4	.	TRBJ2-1	CASSLVGTLSYNEQFF	TGTGCCAGCAGTTTAGTGGGGACACTCTCCTACAATGAGCAGTTCTTC
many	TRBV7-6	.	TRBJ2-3	CASSLAYSPDTQYF	TGTGCCAGCAGCTTAGCTTACAGCCCAGATACGCAGTATTTT
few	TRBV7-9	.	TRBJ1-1	CASRGGEGNTEAFF	TGTGCCAGCAGGGGTGGGGAGGGGAATACTGAAGCTTTCTTT
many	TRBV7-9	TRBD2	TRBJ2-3	CASSDSGGASFPTQYF	TGTGCCAGCAGCGATAGCGGGGGGGCATCCTTTCCGACGCAGTATTTT
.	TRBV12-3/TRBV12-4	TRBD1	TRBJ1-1	CASSLGGRGRLGDTEAFF	TGTGCCAGCAGTTTGGGCGGAAGGGGGCGGTTAGGGGACACTGAAGCTTTCTTT
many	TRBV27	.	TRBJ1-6	CASSSAPTTVYNSPLHF	TGTGCCAGCAGTTCCGCTCCAACGACGGTGTATAATTCACCCCTCCACTTT
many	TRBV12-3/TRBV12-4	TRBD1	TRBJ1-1	CASSYFQGANTEAFF	TGTGCCAGCAGTTACTTTCAGGGGGCGAACACTGAAGCTTTCTTT
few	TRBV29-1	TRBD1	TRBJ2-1	CSVEGDRAPGEQFF	TGCAGCGTTGAAGGGGACAGGGCCCCTGGGGAGCAGTTCTTC
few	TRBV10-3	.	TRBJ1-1	CAISGGETEAFF	TGTGCCATCAGTGGGGGGGAAACTGAAGCTTTCTTT
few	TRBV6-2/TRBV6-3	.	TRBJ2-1	CASSINLNEQFF	TGTGCCAGCAGTATAAATTTGAATGAGCAGTTCTTC
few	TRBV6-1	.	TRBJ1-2	CASRGSREKSRGYTF	TGTGCCAGCAGAGGGAGCAGGGAGAAATCGCGAGGCTACACCTTC
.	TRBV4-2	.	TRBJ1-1	CASSQDPGDTEAFF	TGTGCCAGCAGCCAAGATCCGGGAGACACTGAAGCTTTCTTT
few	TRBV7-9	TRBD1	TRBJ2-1	CASSPDGTGRNEQFF	TGTGCCAGCAGCCCAGACGGGACAGGGCGCAATGAGCAGTTCTTC
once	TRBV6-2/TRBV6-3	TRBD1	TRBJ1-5	CASNFRGGNQPQHF	TGTGCCAGCAACTTCAGGGGGGGCAATCAGCCCCAGCATTTT
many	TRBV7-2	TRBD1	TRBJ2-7	CASSDPGQGERQYF	TGTGCCAGCAGCGACCCGGGACAGGGAGAGAGGCAGTACTTC
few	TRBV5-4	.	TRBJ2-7	CASSLDGRGIGEQYF	TGTGCCAGCAGCTTGGATGGCAGGGGAATTGGCGAGCAGTACTTC
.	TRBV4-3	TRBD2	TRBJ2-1	CASSQGGGRNEQFF	TGCGCCAGCAGCCAAGGGGGGGGTAGGAATGAGCAGTTCTTC
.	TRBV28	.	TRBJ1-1	CASSLFKHPTLPEAFF	TGTGCCAGCAGTTTGTTTAAACACCCTACACTCCCTGAAGCTTTCTTT
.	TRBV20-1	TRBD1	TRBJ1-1	CSARPHNRQGEDPTEAFF	TGCAGTGCTAGACCCCACAACCGACAGGGGGAAGATCCCACTGAAGCTTTCTTT
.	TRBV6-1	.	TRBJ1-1	CASNSRGADTEAFF	TGTGCCAGCAACTCCCGGGGGGCAGACACTGAAGCTTTCTTT
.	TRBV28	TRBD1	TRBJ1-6	CASSSPGTVLGNDSPLHF	TGTGCCAGCAGTTCCCCAGGGACAGTCCTAGGGAATGATTCACCCCTCCACTTT
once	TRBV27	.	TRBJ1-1	CASSLSAGPGTEAFF	TGTGCCAGCAGTTTATCGGCGGGACCCGGCACTGAAGCTTTCTTT
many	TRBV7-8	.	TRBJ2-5	CASSFSPETVRHQETQYF	TGTGCCAGCAGCTTTAGCCCCGAGACAGTAAGGCACCAAGAGACCCAGTACTTC
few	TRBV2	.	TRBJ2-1	CASRELGNEQFF	TGTGCCAGCAGGGAACTTGGCAATGAGCAGTTCTTC
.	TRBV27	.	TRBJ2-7	CASSFTGPSSYEQYF	TGTGCCAGCAGTTTCACCGGGCCCTCCTCCTACGAGCAGTACTTC
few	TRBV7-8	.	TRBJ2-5	CASSQGPSQETQYF	TGTGCCAGCAGCCAGGGACCGTCGCAAGAGACCCAGTACTTC